This is a list of T cell receptor beta chains from one sample in a study of graft-versus-host responses after intestinal transplantation. Method: immunoSEQ multiplex PCR; TCRdb's copy keeps in-frame clones and lacks some. The data hold some 110,000 clones, with around nine tenths observed a single time. These receptors lack a known antigen. The source was unstimulated CD4+ T cells sorted from spleen or lymph node cells, collected before transplant. The receptors originated from a human donor who was the organ donor for an intestinal transplant. CDR3s include the opening cysteine and the closing phenylalanine or tryptophan. Each record gives: V gene, J gene, clone size, D gene, CDR3 protein, CDR3 DNA. A D gene is named only where the DNA matches it firmly. The size entry is marked missing in some rows and otherwise reads once, few, many or a size class.

>TRBV9|TRBJ1-4|NA|TRBD1
CASRQKGAESNEKLFF
TGTGCCAGCAGACAGAAGGGGGCGGAAAGTAATGAAAAACTGTTTTTT
>TRBV7-2|TRBJ1-1|NA|NA
CASSREVDTEAFF
TGTGCCAGCAGCCGCGAGGTGGACACTGAAGCTTTCTTT
>TRBV29-1|TRBJ2-1|NA|NA
CSVGRGGIYNEQFF
TGCAGCGTTGGTAGGGGGGGAATCTACAATGAGCAGTTCTTC
>TRBV5-1|TRBJ2-1|NA|TRBD2
CASSLGGRTYNEQFF
TGCGCCAGCAGCTTAGGCGGGAGGACTTACAATGAGCAGTTCTTC
>TRBV19|TRBJ2-4|NA|NA
CASIGGEFNIQYF
TGTGCCAGTATAGGAGGGGAATTCAACATTCAGTACTTC
>TRBV10-3|TRBJ1-2|NA|NA
CAISVHPNYGYTF
TGTGCCATCAGTGTCCACCCCAACTATGGCTACACCTTC
>TRBV5-6|TRBJ2-2|NA|NA
CASSRDTGELFF
TGTGCCAGCAGCCGGGACACCGGGGAGCTGTTTTTT
>TRBV2|TRBJ1-3|NA|TRBD1
CASSDPGTGGNTIYF
TGTGCCAGCAGTGATCCGGGGACAGGGGGAAACACCATATATTTT
>TRBV18|TRBJ1-1|NA|NA
CASSPDRLWTEAFF
TGTGCCAGCTCACCAGACAGGTTGTGGACTGAAGCTTTCTTT
>TRBV13|TRBJ2-3|NA|NA
CASSLIRGYSTDTQYF
TGTGCCAGCAGCTTAATTAGGGGATATAGCACAGATACGCAGTATTTT
>TRBV4-1|TRBJ2-1|NA|NA
CASSPTRDSANEQFF
TGCGCCAGCAGCCCTACTCGGGACTCGGCCAATGAGCAGTTCTTC
>TRBV19|TRBJ1-5|NA|TRBD1
CASSTTGGVLQPQHF
TGTGCCAGTAGTACGACAGGGGGCGTACTCCAGCCCCAGCATTTT
>TRBV6-1|TRBJ1-1|NA|NA
CASSERTRGAAFF
TGTGCCAGCAGTGAACGGACGCGAGGGGCTGCTTTCTTT
>TRBV28|TRBJ2-7|NA|NA
CASSTPGQDSYEQYF
TGTGCCAGCAGCACCCCGGGACAAGACTCCTACGAGCAGTACTTC
>TRBV5-1|TRBJ2-3|NA|NA
CASSLGATSTDTQYF
TGCGCCAGCAGCTTGGGGGCTACTAGCACAGATACGCAGTATTTT
>TRBV5-1|TRBJ2-7|NA|NA
CASSPANSYEQYF
TGCGCCAGCAGCCCCGCTAATTCCTACGAGCAGTACTTC
>TRBV28|TRBJ1-3|NA|TRBD1
CASSFQDRDGNTIYF
TGTGCCAGCAGTTTCCAGGACAGGGACGGAAACACCATATATTTT
>TRBV14|TRBJ2-5|NA|NA
CASSHTIDTAVQETQYF
TGTGCCAGCAGTCATACGATAGATACGGCTGTTCAAGAGACCCAGTACTTC
>TRBV18|TRBJ2-7|NA|TRBD1
CASSPTGAKNEQYF
TGTGCCAGCTCACCGACAGGGGCAAAGAACGAGCAGTACTTC
>TRBV13|TRBJ2-2|NA|NA
CASSPKRAGGELFF
TGTGCCAGCAGCCCAAAACGGGCGGGCGGGGAGCTGTTTTTT
>TRBV10-1|TRBJ2-3|NA|NA
CASSSGGTDTQYF
TGCGCCAGCTCCAGCGGCGGCACAGATACGCAGTATTTT
>TRBV6-5|TRBJ2-1|few|TRBD1
CASSGQGWNEQFF
TGTGCCAGCAGTGGACAGGGTTGGAATGAGCAGTTCTTC
>TRBV20-1|TRBJ2-7|NA|NA
CSASGRYEQYF
TGCAGTGCTAGCGGGCGTTACGAGCAGTACTTC
>TRBV4-1|TRBJ1-4|NA|NA
CASSPLTRPRTNGNEKLFF
TGCGCCAGCAGCCCCCTAACTCGGCCTAGAACAAACGGGAATGAAAAACTGTTTTTT
>TRBV21-1|TRBJ2-3|NA|NA
CASSKGRADTQYF
TGTGCCAGCAGCAAAGGTAGGGCAGATACGCAGTATTTT
>TRBV18|TRBJ2-6|NA|NA
CASSPWWSDSGANVLTF
TGTGCCAGCTCACCGTGGTGGTCTGACTCTGGGGCCAACGTCCTGACTTTC
>TRBV7-8|TRBJ2-5|NA|TRBD2
CASSPRARSAGKETQYF
TGTGCCAGCAGCCCGAGGGCCCGGTCAGCGGGGAAAGAGACCCAGTACTTC
>TRBV30|TRBJ1-2|NA|TRBD1
CAWSASTGSGYTF
TGTGCCTGGAGTGCCTCGACAGGGAGCGGCTACACCTTC
>TRBV5-1|TRBJ2-3|NA|NA
CASSLGGLSTDTQYF
TGCGCCAGCAGCTTGGGCGGCCTTAGCACAGATACGCAGTATTTT
>TRBV2|TRBJ1-4|NA|TRBD1
CASSSQGQAEKLFF
TGTGCCAGCAGTTCACAGGGGCAGGCCGAAAAACTGTTTTTT
>TRBV2|TRBJ1-1|NA|TRBD1
CASRGTANTEAFF
TGTGCCAGCAGGGGGACAGCGAACACTGAAGCTTTCTTT
>TRBV6-6|TRBJ1-1|NA|NA
CASGGMNTEAFF
TGTGCCAGCGGGGGGATGAACACTGAAGCTTTCTTT
>TRBV6-6|TRBJ2-1|NA|NA
CASKFSPLSDEQFF
TGTGCCAGCAAATTTTCCCCCCTATCCGATGAGCAGTTCTTC
>TRBV5-1|TRBJ2-3|NA|TRBD2
CASSLGTSGRQTDTQYF
TGCGCCAGCAGCCTGGGAACTAGCGGGAGGCAGACAGATACGCAGTATTTT
>TRBV19|TRBJ2-3|NA|NA
CASSIGRQMTDTQYF
TGTGCCAGTAGTATAGGTCGACAGATGACAGATACGCAGTATTTT